Sequencing of this T cell receptor beta chain was carried out in a study of siplizumab effects on memory and regulatory T cells. Study observations and caveats: The authors did not confirm suppressive function in proliferating Tregs from siplizumab cultures. Siplizumab conditions gave an average of about 70% Treg-derived mappable alloreactive CD4+ clones, versus 26.9% for controls. Under siplizumab, alloreactive sequences traced to unstimulated CD4+ memory cells were significantly reduced.

CDR1 SGHNT and CDR2 YYREEE come from the germline V gene (reference sequence). Trimming cost V 7 bases and J 0 bases, with 11 bases left between them. The CDR3 contains 14 residues. Data came from immunoSEQ multiplex PCR; TCRdb stores just in-frame clones and leaves some out. Here the sample spans about 72,000 clones, roughly nine tenths being singletons. The table lists this clone with a count of one. Antigen specificity is unknown. This chain links TRBV5-4 with TRBJ2-1; D is unresolved. The material sequenced was CD8+ T cells sorted from blood. This TCR came from a human donor in good health. CDR3 DNA: TGTGCCAGCGCCGTCAGGAGCTCCTACAATGAGCAGTTCTTC. Encoded protein: CASAVRSSYNEQFF.